Listed below are T cell receptor beta chains from one sample, sequenced in a study of blood T cell repertoires in COVID-19. Data came from immunoSEQ multiplex PCR; TCRdb stores just in-frame clones and leaves some out. The sample comprises more than 85,000 clones, nearly 90% of which are singletons, and 2.5% to 3.5% rests with the top ten. The sequencing input was peripheral blood. These receptors all come from a woman aged 80 or over with acute or convalescent COVID-19. The CDR3 runs from the conserved cysteine through the conserved F or W. D genes are given only for firm matches. Expanded clones get a size class; other rows say once, few or many, or leave the size out.

d_call j_call cdr3_length clone_size v_call cdr3_nt cdr3_aa
TRBD1 TRBJ1-6 14 NA TRBV19 TGTGCCAGCGCCCTCGGACAGGGACAATCACCCCTCCACTTT CASALGQGQSPLHF
NA TRBJ1-5 15 NA TRBV19 TGTGCCAGTAGCCTCCGTCTAGGCTTGTCGCAGCCCCAGCATTTT CASSLRLGLSQPQHF
NA TRBJ2-7 14 NA TRBV7-9 TGTGCCAGCAGCCCCGGCGGGGGCTGGGGCGAGCAGTACTTC CASSPGGGWGEQYF
TRBD2 TRBJ2-5 15 NA TRBV6-5 TGTGCCAGCAGTTACTCGGTGGCGGGGGAAGAGACCCAGTACTTC CASSYSVAGEETQYF
NA TRBJ2-2 15 NA TRBV9 TGTGCCAGCAGCGCAACCGGGACTCTGCCCGGGGAGCTGTTTTTT CASSATGTLPGELFF
TRBD1 TRBJ2-7 14 NA TRBV5-1 TGCGCCAGCAGCTTGGTGGGACAGGGCTACGAGCAGTACTTC CASSLVGQGYEQYF
NA TRBJ2-2 17 few TRBV18 TGTGCCAGCTCATCCTTTTACGATGTCGCGGACACCGGGGAGCTGTTTTTT CASSSFYDVADTGELFF
TRBD2 TRBJ2-1 14 NA TRBV5-6 TGTGCCAGCAGCGGAGCGGGGGGGCGGAATGAGCAGTTCTTC CASSGAGGRNEQFF
NA TRBJ2-1 14 NA TRBV9 TGTGCCAGCAGCGCTCTTCTAGCCTACAATGAGCAGTTCTTC CASSALLAYNEQFF
NA TRBJ2-3 15 NA TRBV6-4 TGTGCCAGCAGTGACTCAGGTGGGCTTGGAGATACGCAGTATTTT CASSDSGGLGDTQYF
NA TRBJ2-7 13 medium-sized TRBV27 TGTGCCAGCAGTCATACTAGTGCGGGCGAGCAGTACTTC CASSHTSAGEQYF
NA TRBJ1-1 13 NA TRBV9 TGTGCCAGCAGCACAGAGCTTGGGACAGAAGCTTTCTTT CASSTELGTEAFF
NA TRBJ2-3 12 NA TRBV28 TGTGCCAGCAAGCAGGGGCGCAATACGCAGTATTTT CASKQGRNTQYF
NA TRBJ1-1 14 NA TRBV7-9 TGTGCCAGCAGTTCAGGGTGGGAGAACACTGAAGCTTTCTTT CASSSGWENTEAFF
TRBD1 TRBJ1-2 12 NA TRBV7-3 TGTGCCAGCAGCCGACAGGGCGAGGGCTACACCTTC CASSRQGEGYTF
TRBD2 TRBJ2-7 14 NA TRBV2 TGTGCCAGCAAGCTTAGCGGGGCAACCTACGAGCAGTACTTC CASKLSGATYEQYF
NA TRBJ1-2 15 few TRBV19 TGTGCCAGTTCCAGAGTCAGGTCAGGAATCTATGGCTACACCTTC CASSRVRSGIYGYTF
TRBD1 TRBJ1-4 14 few TRBV27 TGTGCCAGCAGTCCGTGGACAGGGGATGAAAAACTGTTTTTT CASSPWTGDEKLFF
TRBD1 TRBJ2-1 16 NA TRBV5-1 TGCGCCAGCAGCTTGGCCGGGGACAGGGTATATAATGAGCAGTTCTTC CASSLAGDRVYNEQFF
TRBD2 TRBJ2-7 15 NA TRBV11-2 TGTGCCAGCAGCCTAGCGGGAGGGCCCTCCTACGAGCAGTACTTC CASSLAGGPSYEQYF